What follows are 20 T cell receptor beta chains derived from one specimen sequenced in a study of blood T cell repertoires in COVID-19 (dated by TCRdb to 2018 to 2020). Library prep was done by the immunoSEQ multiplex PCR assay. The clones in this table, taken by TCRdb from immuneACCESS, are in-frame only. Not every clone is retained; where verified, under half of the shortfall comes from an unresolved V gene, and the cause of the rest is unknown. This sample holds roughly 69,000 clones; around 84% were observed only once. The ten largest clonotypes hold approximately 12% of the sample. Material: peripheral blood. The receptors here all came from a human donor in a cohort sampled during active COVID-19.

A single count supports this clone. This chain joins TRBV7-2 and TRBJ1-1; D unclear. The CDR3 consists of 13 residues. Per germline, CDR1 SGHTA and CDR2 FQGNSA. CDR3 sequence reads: CAEEAGWNTEAFF. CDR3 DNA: TGTGCAGAGGAGGCAGGCTGGAACACTGAAGCTTTCTTT.

As DNA, the CDR3 is TGTGCCAGCAGCGATCCCGACAGGGGCATGGCTTTCTTT. It specifies CASSDPDRGMAFF. The gene calls are TRBV9 and TRBJ1-1; 8 bases are a match to TRBD1. Germline V gene sequence: CDR1 SGDLS, CDR2 YYNGEE. The trim removed 3 bases at V and 11 bases at J, leaving 9 bases unmatched. This CDR3 spans 13 amino acids.

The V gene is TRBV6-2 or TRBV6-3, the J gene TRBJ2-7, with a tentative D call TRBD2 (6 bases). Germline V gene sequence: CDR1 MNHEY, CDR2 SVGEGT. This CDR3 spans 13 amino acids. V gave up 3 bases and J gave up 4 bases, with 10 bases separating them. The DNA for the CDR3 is TGTGCCAGCAGTTATTTGGGGGGTTACGAGCAGTACTTC. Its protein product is CASSYLGGYEQYF.

The CDR3 DNA sequence: TGTGCCAGCAGTTCCCCCATAGGGGCGAGTAGCAATCAGCCCCAGCATTTT. Encoded protein: CASSSPIGASSNQPQHF. This chain links TRBV6-2 or TRBV6-3 with TRBJ1-5, with D possibly being TRBD1 (5 bases). CDR1 is MNHEY, CDR2 SVGEGT, per germline. This CDR3 region has 17 residues. The V end lost 4 bases, the J end lost 0 bases, and 16 bases lay between the germline ends.

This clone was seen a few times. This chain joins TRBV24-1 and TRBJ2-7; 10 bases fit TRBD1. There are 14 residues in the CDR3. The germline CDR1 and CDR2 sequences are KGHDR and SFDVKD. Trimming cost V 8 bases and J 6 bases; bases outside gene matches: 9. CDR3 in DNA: TGTGCCACCATTCCGGGACAGGGGTTTTCCGAGCAGTACTTC. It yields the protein CATIPGQGFSEQYF.

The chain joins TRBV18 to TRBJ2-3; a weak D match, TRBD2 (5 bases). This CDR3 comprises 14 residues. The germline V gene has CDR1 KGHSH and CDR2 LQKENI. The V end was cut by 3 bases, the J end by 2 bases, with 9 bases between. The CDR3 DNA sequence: TGTGCCAGCTCACCCGACTATATCACAGATACGCAGTATTTT. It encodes CASSPDYITDTQYF.

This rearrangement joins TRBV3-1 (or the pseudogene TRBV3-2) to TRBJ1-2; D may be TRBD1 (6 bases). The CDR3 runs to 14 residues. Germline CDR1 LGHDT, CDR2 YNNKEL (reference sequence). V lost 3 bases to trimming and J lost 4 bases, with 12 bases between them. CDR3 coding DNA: TGTGCCAGCAGCCAGGGGGCTGCTTCCTATGGCTACACCTTC. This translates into CASSQGAASYGYTF.

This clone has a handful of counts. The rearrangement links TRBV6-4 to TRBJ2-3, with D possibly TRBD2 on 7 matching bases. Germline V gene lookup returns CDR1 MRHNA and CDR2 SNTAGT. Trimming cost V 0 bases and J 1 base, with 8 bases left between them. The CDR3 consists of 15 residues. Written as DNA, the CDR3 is TGTGCCAGCAGTGACTCAGGGGGGGGCACAGATACGCAGTATTTT. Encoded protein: CASSDSGGGTDTQYF.

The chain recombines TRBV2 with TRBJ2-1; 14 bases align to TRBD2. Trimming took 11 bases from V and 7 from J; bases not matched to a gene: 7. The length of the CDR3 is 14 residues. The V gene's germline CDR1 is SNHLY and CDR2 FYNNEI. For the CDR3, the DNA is TGTGCCGGGGGGACTAGCGGGAGCGATAATGAGCAGTTCTTC. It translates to CAGGTSGSDNEQFF.

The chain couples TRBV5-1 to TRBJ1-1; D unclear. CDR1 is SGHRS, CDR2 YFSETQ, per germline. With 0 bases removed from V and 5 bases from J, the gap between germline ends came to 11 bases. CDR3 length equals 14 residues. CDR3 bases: TGCGCCAGCAGCTTGGAGCGCTTTGGGACTGAAGCTTTCTTT. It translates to CASSLERFGTEAFF.

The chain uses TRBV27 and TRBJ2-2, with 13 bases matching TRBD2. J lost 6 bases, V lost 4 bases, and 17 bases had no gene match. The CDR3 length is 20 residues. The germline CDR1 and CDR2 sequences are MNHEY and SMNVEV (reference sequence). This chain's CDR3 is CASSSTRTSGRTLVAGELFF. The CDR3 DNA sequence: TGTGCCAGCAGTTCCACACGGACTAGCGGGAGAACCCTAGTAGCCGGGGAGCTGTTTTTT.

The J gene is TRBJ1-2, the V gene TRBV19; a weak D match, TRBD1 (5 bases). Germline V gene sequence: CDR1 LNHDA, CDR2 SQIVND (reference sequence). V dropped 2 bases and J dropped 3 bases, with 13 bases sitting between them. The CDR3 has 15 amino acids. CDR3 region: CASSIWLQGDYGYTF. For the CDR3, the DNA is TGTGCCAGTAGTATATGGCTTCAGGGTGACTATGGCTACACCTTC.

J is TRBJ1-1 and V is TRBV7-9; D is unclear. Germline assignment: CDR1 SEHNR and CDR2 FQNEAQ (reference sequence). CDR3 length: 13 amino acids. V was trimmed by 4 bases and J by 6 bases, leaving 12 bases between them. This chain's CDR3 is CASSSLSGSEAFF. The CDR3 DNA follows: TGTGCCAGCAGCTCCCTCAGCGGATCTGAAGCTTTCTTT. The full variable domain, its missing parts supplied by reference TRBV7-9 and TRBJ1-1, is DTGVSQNPRHKITKRGQNVTFRCDPISEHNRLYWYRQTLGQGPEFLTYFQNEAQLEKSRLLSDRFSAERPKGSFSTLEIQRTEQGDSAMYLCASSSLSGSEAFFGQGTRLTVV.

The CDR3 reads CASSLGTGGISTEAFF. CDR3 nucleotide sequence: TGTGCCAGTAGTCTGGGGACAGGGGGAATAAGCACTGAAGCTTTCTTT. The chain recombines TRBV19 with TRBJ1-1, with 11 positions matching TRBD1. CDR3 length: 16 residues. The germline CDR1 and CDR2 sequences are LNHDA and SQIVND (reference sequence). The V gene end was trimmed by 5 bases and the J gene end by 4 bases; junction bases not matched to a gene: 9.

The CDR3, as DNA: TGTGCCAGCAGCCCCTGGGGACTAGCGGGAGAAGAGACCCAGTACTTC. It yields the protein CASSPWGLAGEETQYF. The chain is built from TRBV9 and TRBJ2-5, with 14 bases matching TRBD2. J gave up 3 bases and V 4 bases, and 5 bases lay outside the gene matches. Germline V CDR1 and CDR2: SGDLS, YYNGEE. The CDR3 has 16 amino acids.

The CDR3 reads CASSAEGTGLVSPLHF. CDR3 in DNA: TGTGCCAGCAGCGCCGAGGGGACAGGGTTAGTTTCACCCCTCCACTTT. The gene calls are TRBV9 and TRBJ1-6, with TRBD1 matching 9 bases. V was clipped by 3 bases and J by 9 bases; unmatched bases: 10. The CDR3 is 16 amino acids. Per germline, CDR1 SGDLS and CDR2 YYNGEE. Combining the CDR3 with reference TRBV9 and TRBJ1-6 gives the whole variable domain DSGVTQTPKHLITATGQRVTLRCSPRSGDLSVYWYQQSLDQGLQFLIQYYNGEERAKGNILERFSAQQFPDLHSELNLSSLELGDSALYFCASSAEGTGLVSPLHFGNGTRLTVT.

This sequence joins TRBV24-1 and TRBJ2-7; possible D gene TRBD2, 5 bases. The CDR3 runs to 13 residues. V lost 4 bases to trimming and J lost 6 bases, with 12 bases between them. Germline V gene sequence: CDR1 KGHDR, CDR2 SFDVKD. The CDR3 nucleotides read TGTGCCACCAGTGACGGGATCTCCCTCGAGCAGTACTTC. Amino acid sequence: CATSDGISLEQYF.

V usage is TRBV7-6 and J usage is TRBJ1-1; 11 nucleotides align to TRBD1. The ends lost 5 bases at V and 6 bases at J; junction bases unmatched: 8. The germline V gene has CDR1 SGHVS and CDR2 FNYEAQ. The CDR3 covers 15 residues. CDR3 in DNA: TGTGCCAGCAGCGCCCGGACAGGGGGCTTCGCTGAAGCTTTCTTT. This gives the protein CASSARTGGFAEAFF.

CDR3 DNA: TGTGCCAGCAGCTGGGAAGGGGGCGGCGCAGATACGCAGTATTTT. It specifies CASSWEGGGADTQYF. The chain links TRBV11-3 to TRBJ2-3, with 7 bases lining up with TRBD1. The CDR3 runs to 15 residues. V was clipped by 4 bases and J by 4 bases; unmatched bases: 8. Germline lookup yields CDR1 SGHNT and CDR2 YENEEA.

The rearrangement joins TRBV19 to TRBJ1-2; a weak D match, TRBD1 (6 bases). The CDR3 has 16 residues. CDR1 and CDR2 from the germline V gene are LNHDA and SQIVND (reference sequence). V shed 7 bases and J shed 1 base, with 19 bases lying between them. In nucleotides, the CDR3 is TGTGCCAGTACCCCGGGACATTCGGGGAGTAACTATGGCTACACCTTC. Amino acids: CASTPGHSGSNYGYTF.